Below are 28 T cell receptor beta chains sequenced from a single sample in a study of CD8+ T cells in alopecia areata (dated by TCRdb to 2016 to 2019). Interpreted using the paper, the time point label stands for: 24 weeks on oral tofacitinib. According to the study, the label for this sample's treatment or condition signals: oral pan-JAK inhibitor, 5-10 mg twice daily. Library preparation was by the immunoSEQ multiplex PCR assay. To provide template for TCR sequencing, every sample had RNA extracted and reverse transcribed into cDNA. Sourced from immuneACCESS, this table was stored by TCRdb with only in-frame sequences that have V and J called. A share of the clones is absent; for the studies checked, an unresolved V gene accounts for under half, and the remainder has no known explanation. This sample holds 270,000 or so clones; more than 45% were observed only once. The ten largest clones represent 1.8% of the sample.

Source: CD4+ T cells sorted from blood, taken at week 24, from a patient treated with tofacitinib. The receptors derive from a human donor with alopecia areata.

This chain connects TRBV7-2 to TRBJ2-5, with TRBD1 matching over 7 bases. The V gene end was trimmed by 3 bases and the J gene end by 1 base; junction bases not matched to a gene: 5. The germline gives CDR1 SGHTA, CDR2 FQGNSA. CDR3 size: 15 residues. The CDR3 region is CASSFSSGGQETQYF. CDR3 DNA: TGTGCCAGCAGCTTTTCTTCAGGGGGCCAAGAGACCCAGTACTTC.

V and J are TRBV7-9 and TRBJ2-7; 7 bases line up with TRBD2. J gave up 2 bases and V 3 bases, and 7 bases lay outside the gene matches. Germline CDR1 SEHNR, CDR2 FQNEAQ (reference sequence). The length of the CDR3 is 15 residues. This CDR3 is CASSFSTGGTYEQYF. CDR3 DNA: TGTGCCAGCAGCTTCAGTACCGGGGGGACCTACGAGCAGTACTTC.

The rearrangement uses TRBV4-1 and TRBJ2-2; weak D call: TRBD1 (6 bases). V was shortened by 1 base and J by 4 bases, with 10 bases between the two germline ends. From germline, CDR1 is MGHRA and CDR2 YSYEKL. This CDR3 contains 15 residues. The CDR3 DNA sequence: TGCGCCAGCAGCCAAGGACAGGCCCCCACCGGGGAGCTGTTTTTT. The encoded protein is CASSQGQAPTGELFF.

The gene calls are TRBV30 and TRBJ2-7, with TRBD2 as a possible D gene (6 bases). Germline assignment: CDR1 GTSNPN and CDR2 SVGIG (reference sequence). This CDR3 spans 13 amino acids. The V end was cut by 7 bases, the J end by 0 bases, with 13 bases between. The DNA of the CDR3 is TGTGCCTTGGAGGGGTCAGTCTCCTACGAGCAGTACTTC. Translating gives CALEGSVSYEQYF.

The chain has TRBV14 and TRBJ1-2, with TRBD1 matching 8 bases. After removal of 4 bases from V and 5 bases from J, the junction contained 9 bases not matched to a gene. Germline V CDR1 and CDR2: SGHDN, FVKESK. This CDR3 spans 15 amino acids. The CDR3 protein is CASSPWDRRRYGYTF. The CDR3, as DNA: TGTGCCAGCAGCCCTTGGGACAGGCGGCGGTATGGCTACACCTTC.

Of note for this clone: A much larger clone differs from this one at a single base, so this may be a read error. Other DNA sequences of this sample code for an identical CDR3. The CDR3, as DNA: TGTGCCAGCAGCTTAGGGCAGAGCTATGGCTACACCTTC. It codes for CASSLGQSYGYTF. The genes are TRBV7-2 and TRBJ1-2, with no clear D. Per germline, CDR1 SGHTA and CDR2 FQGNSA. The CDR3 covers 13 residues. The V gene lost 1 base and the J gene lost 4 bases, with 7 bases spanning the gap.

V usage is TRBV7-2 and J usage is TRBJ1-2, with 7 bases identical to TRBD1. The V segment lost 2 bases and the J segment 7 bases; nucleotides outside the gene matches: 7. The germline gives CDR1 SGHTA, CDR2 FQGNSA. This CDR3 comprises 14 residues. CDR3: CASSLQGDGSGYTF. The DNA of the CDR3 is TGTGCCAGCAGCTTACAGGGGGACGGGAGTGGCTACACCTTC.

J is TRBJ2-1 and V is TRBV5-1; 9 bases map to TRBD1. Germline-derived CDR1 and CDR2 are SGHRS and YFSETQ. This CDR3 region has 15 residues. Germline trimming cut 5 bases from V and 6 bases from J; bases unmatched to any gene: 9. The CDR3: CASSPPGTGSNEQFF. In DNA, the CDR3 is TGCGCCAGCAGTCCCCCAGGGACAGGGAGCAATGAGCAGTTCTTC.

The V and J genes are TRBV30 and TRBJ2-1; possibly TRBD1 for D (5 bases). Germline assignment: CDR1 GTSNPN and CDR2 SVGIG (reference sequence). The CDR3 loop spans 15 amino acids. V was cut by 2 bases and J by 0 bases, with 11 bases left in between. The CDR3 DNA sequence: TGTGCCTGGAGTTACAGGACCAGCTCCTACAATGAGCAGTTCTTC. Translation: CAWSYRTSSYNEQFF.

This clone was recorded only once. Here the CDR3 reads CATELGATEAFF. The DNA for the CDR3 is TGTGCCACCGAACTGGGGGCCACTGAAGCTTTCTTT. V is TRBV28 and J is TRBJ1-1; possible D gene TRBD1, 6 bases. V lost 10 bases to trimming and J lost 4 bases, with 13 bases between them. The length of the CDR3 is 12 residues. In germline, CDR1 is MDHEN, CDR2 SYDVKM.

This sequence joins TRBV29-1 and TRBJ1-1, with D tentatively TRBD1 (6 bases). CDR3 length: 13 residues. V was clipped by 7 bases and J by 0 bases, with 12 bases between them. Looked up from germline, CDR1 is SQVTM and CDR2 is ANQGSEA. CDR3 loop: CSARQVLNTEAFF. In nucleotides, the CDR3 is TGCAGCGCACGACAGGTGCTGAACACTGAAGCTTTCTTT.

This clone has more than one count but fewer than ten. The chain employs TRBV28 and TRBJ2-5; D is uncertain. Germline V gene lookup returns CDR1 MDHEN and CDR2 SYDVKM. The CDR3 extends over 13 amino acids. V was clipped by 8 bases and J by 8 bases, with 18 bases between them. The CDR3 region is CASGAINTDTQYF. CDR3 in DNA: TGTGCCAGCGGAGCTATAAACACGGATACCCAGTACTTC.

The chain combines TRBV6-5 with TRBJ1-1; 7 bases agree with TRBD1. The germline V gene encodes CDR1 MNHEY and CDR2 SVGAGI. V was pared by 6 bases and J by 1 base, with 5 bases of the junction left unmatched. CDR3 length: 14 residues. CDR3 sequence (DNA): TGTGCCAGCAGGGAGGGACAGTCGAACACTGAAGCTTTCTTT. It encodes CASREGQSNTEAFF.

This sequence joins TRBV4-3 and TRBJ1-2; D may be TRBD1 (6 bases). The germline V gene has CDR1 LGHNA and CDR2 YSLEER. This CDR3 spans 15 amino acids. Trimming removed 2 bases at V and 2 bases at J, with 12 bases between. CDR3 coding DNA: TGCGCCAGCAGCCAAACAGGGAGGCAAAACTATGGCTACACCTTC. The encoded protein is CASSQTGRQNYGYTF.

The V gene is TRBV30, the J gene TRBJ1-2; D may be TRBD1 (5 bases). The CDR3 extends over 14 amino acids. From germline, CDR1 is GTSNPN and CDR2 SVGIG (reference sequence). The V and J ends lost 3 bases and 4 bases respectively, with 15 bases between them. The CDR3 DNA reads as TGTGCCTGGAGGAAGGACTCGACAGTCTATGGCTACACCTTC. Amino acid sequence: CAWRKDSTVYGYTF.

The chain uses TRBV7-9 and TRBJ1-1; D is unclear. V shed 7 bases and J shed 0 bases, with 6 bases lying between them. Germline CDR1 and CDR2: SEHNR and FQNEAQ (reference sequence). The CDR3 contains 12 residues. CDR3 loop: CASTTVNTEAFF. CDR3 coding DNA: TGTGCCAGCACCACAGTGAACACTGAAGCTTTCTTT. The full variable domain, rest sourced from reference TRBV7-9 and TRBJ1-1, is DTGVSQNPRHKITKRGQNVTFRCDPISEHNRLYWYRQTLGQGPEFLTYFQNEAQLEKSRLLSDRFSAERPKGSFSTLEIQRTEQGDSAMYLCASTTVNTEAFFGQGTRLTVV.

This clone has more than one count but fewer than ten. This sample also contains other DNA sequences that code for the same CDR3. The J gene is TRBJ2-5, the V gene TRBV18; D gene ambiguous. CDR3 length: 11 amino acids. Trimming removed 2 bases from V and 3 bases from J, with 1 base in between. Germline V gene sequence: CDR1 KGHSH, CDR2 LQKENI. The CDR3 spells CASSPEETQYF. CDR3 nucleotide sequence: TGTGCCAGCTCACCAGAAGAGACCCAGTACTTC.

The genes are TRBV19 and TRBJ1-6; TRBD1 matches 7 bases. Germline CDR1 is LNHDA and CDR2 is SQIVND (reference sequence). The CDR3 spans 14 residues. Trimming cost V 3 bases and J 8 bases; bases outside gene matches: 4. CDR3 nucleotide sequence: TGTGCCAGTAGTATCACAGGGGAGGATTCACCCCTCCACTTT. Residues: CASSITGEDSPLHF. Combining the CDR3 with reference TRBV19 and TRBJ1-6 gives the whole variable domain DGGITQSPKYLFRKEGQNVTLSCEQNLNHDAMYWYRQDPGQGLRLIYYSQIVNDFQKGDIAEGYSVSREKKESFPLTVTSAQKNPTAFYLCASSITGEDSPLHFGNGTRLTVT.

Only a few counts were recorded for this clone. The chain has TRBV7-8 and TRBJ2-3; D is ambiguous. In germline, CDR1 is SGHVS, CDR2 FQNEAQ. CDR3 length: 15 amino acids. V shed 0 bases and J shed 1 base, with 8 bases lying between them. The CDR3 spells CASSLARLRTDTQYF. The CDR3 DNA sequence: TGTGCCAGCAGCTTAGCGCGATTACGCACAGATACGCAGTATTTT.

This chain joins TRBV6-6 and TRBJ1-2, with 7 bases that match TRBD1. The V gene's germline CDR1 is MNHNY and CDR2 SVGAGI (reference sequence). V gave up 5 bases and J gave up 4 bases; unmatched junction bases: 1. This CDR3 is 12 amino acids long. The CDR3 coding sequence is TGTGCCAGCAGTACAGGGGCCTATGGCTACACCTTC. This codes for CASSTGAYGYTF.

The sample holds one count of this clone. V and J are TRBV6-5 and TRBJ2-1, with TRBD2 as a possible D gene (6 bases). Germline CDR1 MNHEY, CDR2 SVGAGI. This CDR3 region has 15 residues. V was trimmed by 5 bases and J by 7 bases, leaving 18 bases between them. The CDR3 region is CASSPPGLHFNEQFF. The CDR3 DNA reads as TGTGCCAGCAGTCCCCCTGGACTACACTTTAATGAGCAGTTCTTC.

This clone was counted only a few times. This chain links TRBV5-1 with TRBJ2-2; D gene uncertain. Germline V gives CDR1 SGHRS, CDR2 YFSETQ. The CDR3 loop spans 16 amino acids. The V gene lost 1 base and the J gene lost 2 bases, with 12 bases spanning the gap. CDR3 in amino acids: CASSLLRHVNTGELFF. Written as DNA, the CDR3 is TGCGCCAGCAGCTTGCTAAGACACGTAAACACCGGGGAGCTGTTTTTT.

This clone was observed a handful of times. V usage is TRBV5-4 and J usage is TRBJ2-3; D is possibly TRBD2 (7 bases). The CDR3 runs to 15 residues. The V and J ends lost 5 bases and 2 bases respectively, with 15 bases between them. Per the germline V gene, CDR1 is SGHNT and CDR2 is YYREEE (reference sequence). CDR3: CASSYGGPNTDTQYF. The DNA of the CDR3 is TGTGCCAGCAGTTACGGGGGGCCTAACACAGATACGCAGTATTTT.

The rearrangement links TRBV30 to TRBJ2-7; D possibly uses TRBD1 or TRBD2 (5 bases each). CDR3 length: 14 amino acids. In germline, CDR1 is GTSNPN, CDR2 SVGIG (reference sequence). Trimming stripped 2 bases from V and 0 bases from J, with 11 bases between. CDR3 amino acids: CAWSNGGSSYEQYF. CDR3 DNA sequence: TGTGCCTGGAGTAATGGGGGAAGCTCCTACGAGCAGTACTTC.

This rearrangement joins TRBV28 to TRBJ1-6; 9 bases line up with TRBD1. After removal of 7 bases from V and 7 bases from J, the junction contained 5 bases not matched to a gene. CDR3 length: 14 amino acids. Germline V gene sequence: CDR1 MDHEN, CDR2 SYDVKM. The CDR3 nucleotides are TGTGCCAGCAACACCGGGACAGGGAATTCACCCCTCCACTTT. Its translation is CASNTGTGNSPLHF.

Worth noting for this clone: Other DNA sequences in the same sample also yield this CDR3. CDR3 coding DNA: TGTGCCAGCAGTGAATCTTATGGCTACACCTTC. This encodes CASSESYGYTF. This rearrangement joins TRBV25-1 to TRBJ1-2; D call uncertain. Per the germline V gene, CDR1 is MGHDK and CDR2 is SYGVNS. The CDR3 loop spans 11 amino acids. V was pared by 1 base and J by 5 bases, with 2 bases between.

Concerning this clone itself: A much larger clone differs by one base, so this may be a read error. This CDR3 is CASSHGYEQYF. CDR3 sequence (DNA): TGTGCCAGCAGCCACGGCTACGAGCAGTACTTC. This sequence joins TRBV14 and TRBJ2-7; D gene uncertain. Germline V gives CDR1 SGHDN, CDR2 FVKESK. The CDR3 extends over 11 amino acids. V was clipped by 3 bases and J by 3 bases, with 3 bases between them.

The table lists this clone with a count of one. The chain joins TRBV5-1 to TRBJ2-7, with D possibly called TRBD1 or TRBD2 (6 bases each). V gave up 4 bases and J gave up 3 bases, with 11 bases separating them. The CDR3 length is 13 residues. CDR1 SGHRS and CDR2 YFSETQ come from the germline V gene. In nucleotides, the CDR3 is TGCGCCAGCAGCGGCGGGACAAACTACGAGCAGTACTTC. It yields the protein CASSGGTNYEQYF.